This T cell receptor (beta chain) was identified during a study of blood T cell repertoires in COVID-19. About the study: Acute and convalescent COVID-19 specimens originated in the United States, Italy and Spain. Sources were T cells, B-cell-depleted T cells, or PBMCs; the material itself was cDNA or gDNA.

Data came from immunoSEQ multiplex PCR; TCRdb stores just in-frame clones and leaves some out. The sample lists 150,000 to 200,000 clones, roughly four fifths occurring once. The clonotype was recovered from a man in his 70s who had recovered from COVID-19. Material for sequencing was peripheral blood.

DNA for the CDR3: TGTGCCAGCAGCACCTGGACAGGGGGCGGTGAAAAACTGTTTTTT. It encodes CASSTWTGGGEKLFF. The V gene is TRBV7-9, the J gene TRBJ1-4, with 11 bases identical to TRBD1. The ends lost 5 bases at V and 7 bases at J; junction bases unmatched: 6. The CDR3 runs 15 residues. Germline V gene lookup returns CDR1 SEHNR and CDR2 FQNEAQ (reference sequence).